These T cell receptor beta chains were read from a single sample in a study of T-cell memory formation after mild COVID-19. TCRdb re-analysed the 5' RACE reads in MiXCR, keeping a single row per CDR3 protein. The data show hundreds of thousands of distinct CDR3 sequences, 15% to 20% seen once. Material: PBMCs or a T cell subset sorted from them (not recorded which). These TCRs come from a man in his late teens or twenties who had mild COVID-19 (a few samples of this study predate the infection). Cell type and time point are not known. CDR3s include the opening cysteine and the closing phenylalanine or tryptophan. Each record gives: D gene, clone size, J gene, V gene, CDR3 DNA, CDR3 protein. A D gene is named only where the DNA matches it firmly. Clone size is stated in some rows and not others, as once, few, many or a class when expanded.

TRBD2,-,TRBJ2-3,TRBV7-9,TGTGCCAGCAGCTTACCCACGGCGGGAGGCTTCGATACGCAGTATTTT,CASSLPTAGGFDTQYF
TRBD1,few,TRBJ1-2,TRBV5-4,TGTGCCAGCAGCTCGCGAACAGGGGATCTAGGGTATGGCTACACCTTC,CASSSRTGDLGYGYTF
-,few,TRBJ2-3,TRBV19,TGTGCCAGTAGAAGGCGGGGATACACAGATACGCAGTATTTT,CASRRRGYTDTQYF
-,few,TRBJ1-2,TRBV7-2,TGTGCCAGCAGCTTAGCGCTTAGGACAACCTACACCTTC,CASSLALRTTYTF
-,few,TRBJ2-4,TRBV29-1,TGCAGCGTTGACGCCGGACCAGGCATTCAGTACTTC,CSVDAGPGIQYF
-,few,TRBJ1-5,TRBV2,TGTGCCAGCAGAGACGGGGGGTACGGTCAGCCCCAGCATTTT,CASRDGGYGQPQHF
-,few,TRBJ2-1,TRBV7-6,TGTGCCAGCAGCCCCTCTCGGGGGCGTGAGCAGTTCTTC,CASSPSRGREQFF
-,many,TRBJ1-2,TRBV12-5,TGTGCTAGTGGTTCCGGGGGATTCTACTATGGCTACACCTTC,CASGSGGFYYGYTF
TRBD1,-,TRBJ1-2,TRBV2,TGTGCCAGCAGACCGACAGGGCGGACCGGCTACACCTTC,CASRPTGRTGYTF
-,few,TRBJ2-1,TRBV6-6,TGTGCCTTGGGACTCTACAATGAGCAGTTCTTC,CALGLYNEQFF
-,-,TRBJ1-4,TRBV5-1,TGCGCCAGCAGCCAGAATCACGGGGCAACTAATGAAAAACTGTTTTTT,CASSQNHGATNEKLFF
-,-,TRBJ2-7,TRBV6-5,TGTGCCAGCAGTGTGGGGGAAAGTGGAGAGCAGTACTTC,CASSVGESGEQYF
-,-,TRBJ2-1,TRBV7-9,TGTGCCAGCAGCCACCGCCGAGGGGACAATGAGCAGTTCTTC,CASSHRRGDNEQFF
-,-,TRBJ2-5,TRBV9,TGTGCCAGCAGCGTATTCGAAGGCGGAGCTGAGACCCAGTACTTC,CASSVFEGGAETQYF
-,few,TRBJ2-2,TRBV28,TGTGCCAGCAGTTACCCCCCGGCGGGCGGGGAGCTGTTTTTT,CASSYPPAGGELFF
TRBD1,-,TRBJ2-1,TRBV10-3,TGTGCCATCACCCAAACAGGGGTTGAGCAGTTCTTC,CAITQTGVEQFF
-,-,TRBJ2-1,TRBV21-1,TGTGCCAGCACCCCCCACGCTAGCGGGGGATTCAGCAATGAGCAGTTCTTC,CASTPHASGGFSNEQFF
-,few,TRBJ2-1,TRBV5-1,TGCGCCAGCAGCGCCGGACCGGAGGGAAATGAGCAGTTCTTC,CASSAGPEGNEQFF
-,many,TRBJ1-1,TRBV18,TGTGCCAGCTCACCTTCGGGGGGCACTGAAGCTTTCTTT,CASSPSGGTEAFF
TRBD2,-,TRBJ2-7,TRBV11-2,TGTGCCAGCAGCGAACTAGCGGGGGGTCGCTACGAGCAGTACTTC,CASSELAGGRYEQYF
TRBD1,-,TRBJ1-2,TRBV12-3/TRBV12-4,TGTGCCAGCAGTTTAAACAGGGGCGTGGGTGGCTACACCTTC,CASSLNRGVGGYTF
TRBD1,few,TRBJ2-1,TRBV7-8,TGTGCCAGCAGCCCGACAGGGGCCCAGAACAATGAGCAGTTCTTC,CASSPTGAQNNEQFF
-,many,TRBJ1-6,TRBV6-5,TGTGCCAGCAGTTACTCTGTCCCGAGCTATAATTCACCCCTCCACTTT,CASSYSVPSYNSPLHF
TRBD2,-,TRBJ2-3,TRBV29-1,TGCAGCGTTGCTCGGCGGGGGGCCCAGGATACGCAGTATTTT,CSVARRGAQDTQYF
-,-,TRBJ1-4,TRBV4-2,TGTGCCAGCAGCCAAGATCCAGCCGCATTCCAGGTGGACGAAAAACTGTTTTTT,CASSQDPAAFQVDEKLFF
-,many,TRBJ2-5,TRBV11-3,TGTGCCAGCAGCTTAGATCTCGCTAAGCAAGAGACCCAGTACTTC,CASSLDLAKQETQYF
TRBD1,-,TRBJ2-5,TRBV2,TGTGCCAGCAGTGTTCGGACAGGGCAAGAGACCCAGTACTTC,CASSVRTGQETQYF
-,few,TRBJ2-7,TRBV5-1,TGCGCCAGCAGCCCCGGGTTCCCATTGAACGAGCAGTACTTC,CASSPGFPLNEQYF
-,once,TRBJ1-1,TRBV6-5,TGTGCCAGCCGACGGACGGAGAACACTGAAGCTTTCTTT,CASRRTENTEAFF
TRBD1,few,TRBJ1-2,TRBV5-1,TGCGCCAGCAGTTTCGGCTGGGACAGATCGAACTATGGCTACACCTTC,CASSFGWDRSNYGYTF
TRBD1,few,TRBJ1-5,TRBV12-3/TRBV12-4,TGTGCCAGCAGCCTCGACAGGGCTGGGCGTCAGCCCCAGCATTTT,CASSLDRAGRQPQHF
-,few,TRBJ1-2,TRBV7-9,TGTGCCAGCAGCAAGAGGGTTGATTATGGCTACACCTTC,CASSKRVDYGYTF
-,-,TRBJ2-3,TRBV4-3,TGCGCCAGCAGCCAAGATTGGGCGGTCTACACAGATACGCAGTATTTT,CASSQDWAVYTDTQYF
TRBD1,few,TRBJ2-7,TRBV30,TGTGCCTGGAGAGTGACAGGGGGGGGAGAGCAGTACTTC,CAWRVTGGGEQYF
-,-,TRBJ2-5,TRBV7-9,TGTGCCAGCAGCAGGCCTAGTCTCCAAGAGACCCAGTACTTC,CASSRPSLQETQYF
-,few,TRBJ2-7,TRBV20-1,TGCAGTGCTAGAGATCTGAGGGGACTGAGCTACGAGCAGTACTTC,CSARDLRGLSYEQYF
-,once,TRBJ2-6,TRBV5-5,TGTGCCAGCAGCTCACCCAAGGGGCAAGACTCTGGGGCCAACGTCCTGACTTTC,CASSSPKGQDSGANVLTF
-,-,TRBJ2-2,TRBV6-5,TGTGCCAGCAGCCATACAGGGATGGAGGACACCGGGGAGCTGTTTTTT,CASSHTGMEDTGELFF
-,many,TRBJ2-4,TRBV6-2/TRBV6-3,TGTGCCAGCAGGCCAAGCACAGGGAAGGTCACAGACTTC,CASRPSTGKVTDF
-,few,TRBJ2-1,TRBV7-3,TGTGCCAGCAGTCCTGGGACGTCGGATGAGCAGTTCTTC,CASSPGTSDEQFF
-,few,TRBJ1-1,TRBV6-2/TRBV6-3,TGTGCCAGCAGTTTAACCGGGACTTTGAACACTGAAGCTTTCTTT,CASSLTGTLNTEAFF